These T cell receptor beta chains were read from a single sample in a study of blood T cell repertoires in COVID-19. Generated by immunoSEQ multiplex PCR, the TCRdb table keeps only in-frame clones and is missing some. The data show some 27,000 clones, 68% seen once. The specimen sequenced was peripheral blood. The origin of the receptors is a human donor in a cohort sampled during active COVID-19. CDR3s include the opening cysteine and the closing phenylalanine or tryptophan. A D gene is named only where the DNA matches it firmly. Rows give clone size only sometimes, using once, few, many, or a class for an expanded clone.

.	once	TRBV20-1	TRBJ2-5	CSASSGAGLGETQYF	TGCAGTGCTAGTTCAGGGGCAGGGCTCGGAGAGACCCAGTACTTC
.	many	TRBV24-1	TRBJ2-7	CATSDSSLGDEQYF	TGTGCCACCAGTGATTCGAGCCTGGGCGACGAGCAGTACTTC
.	.	TRBV28	TRBJ1-1	CASSTNSGGTEAFF	TGTGCCAGCAGTACCAACTCAGGAGGCACTGAAGCTTTCTTT
.	.	TRBV2	TRBJ2-3	CASSGTASTDTQYF	TGTGCCAGCAGTGGGACAGCTAGCACAGATACGCAGTATTTT
TRBD2	.	TRBV5-5	TRBJ2-3	CASSLVVGGEGDTQYF	TGTGCCAGCAGCTTGGTAGTCGGCGGGGAGGGAGATACGCAGTATTTT
TRBD2	.	TRBV6-9	TRBJ2-5	CASSHRTSGVPEETQYF	TGTGCCAGCAGCCACCGGACTAGCGGGGTTCCTGAGGAGACCCAGTACTTC
.	.	TRBV2	TRBJ1-2	CASSPTGIGYTF	TGTGCCAGCAGCCCAACAGGGATTGGCTACACCTTC
TRBD2	.	TRBV4-1	TRBJ2-2	CASSQEGLAAGELFF	TGCGCCAGCAGCCAAGAGGGACTAGCAGCCGGGGAGCTGTTTTTT
.	.	TRBV7-9	TRBJ1-5	CASSLSISNQPQHF	TGTGCCAGCAGCTTATCAATTAGCAATCAGCCCCAGCATTTT
.	once	TRBV30	TRBJ1-1	CAWSDRTLNTEAFF	TGTGCCTGGAGTGACCGGACACTGAACACTGAAGCTTTCTTT
TRBD1	.	TRBV11-2	TRBJ1-4	CASSSLRQGSREKLFF	TGTGCCAGCAGCTCCCTACGACAGGGGTCCCGTGAAAAACTGTTTTTT
TRBD2	.	TRBV7-2	TRBJ2-3	CASSPLAGPDTQYF	TGTGCCAGCAGCCCACTAGCGGGACCAGATACGCAGTATTTT
.	.	TRBV6-6	TRBJ1-2	CASSPGDGYTF	TGTGCCAGCAGCCCGGGGGATGGCTACACCTTC
.	.	TRBV7-9	TRBJ1-2	CASSPYATADYGYTF	TGTGCCAGCAGTCCTTACGCGACAGCAGACTATGGCTACACCTTC
.	.	TRBV6-6	TRBJ1-1	CASSYSSGDTEAFF	TGTGCCAGCAGTTACTCATCCGGGGACACTGAAGCTTTCTTT
.	.	TRBV11-2	TRBJ1-2	CASSLSPGGYTF	TGTGCCAGCAGCTTAAGCCCAGGAGGCTACACCTTC